This T cell receptor beta chain was observed in a study of cytomegalovirus exposure and HLA in healthy donors. General observations from the study: The presence/absence work took it that sequencing depth was about the same across donors. TCR beta V segments were, for the most part, productive about 90% or about 30% of the time in an earlier analysis. Most subjects had HLA-A and HLA-B alleles reportedly predicted accurately by TCR beta sequences.

This CDR3 region has 15 residues. Germline lookup yields CDR1 LNHNV and CDR2 YYDKDF (reference sequence). V was pared by 4 bases and J by 8 bases, with 20 bases between. PCR used 60 Vbeta primers and 13 Jbeta primers. Per the original data handling: Among the unique TCR beta chains that a later analysis counted, about 81 million in all, about 11 million were shared. The data were produced by immunoSEQ multiplex PCR, yet TCRdb's version contains in-frame clones alone and is incomplete. V and J calls and clone size follow that table, whereas D and trimming were derived from the DNA. This sample has some 150,000 clones; approximately 80% occur once, and the top ten carry approximately 6.3%. With respect to this clone: Antigen specificity is unknown.

The specimen sequenced was PBMCs. The sequence came from a woman between 50 and 59 years old in good health and CMV-seropositive. The chain has TRBV15 and TRBJ1-2; TRBD1 might be the D (5 bases). For the CDR3, the DNA is TGTGCCACCAGCACCGGGACGGGACTGCCAAAGGGCTACACCTTC. Translating it yields CATSTGTGLPKGYTF. The full variable domain, with the rest looked up from reference TRBV15 and TRBJ1-2, is DAMVIQNPRYQVTQFGKPVTLSCSQTLNHNVMYWYQQKSSQAPKLLFHYYDKDFNNEADTPDNFQSRRPNTSFCFLDIRSPGLGDTAMYLCATSTGTGLPKGYTFGSGTRLTVV.